This T cell receptor beta chain was recovered during a study of long-term antiretroviral therapy in people with HIV. Findings and limits, study-wide: Participants lacked recorded data on ART adherence, viral resistance or therapy changes. Controls showed broader CDR3 length ranges than did the HIV repertoires.

The libraries were made with immunoSEQ v3.0 at survey level. Assay used: immunoSEQ multiplex PCR; TCRdb lists only in-frame clones, some missing. Here the sample spans 20,000 to 25,000 clones, 81% being singletons. CDR3 length: 18 amino acids. V lost 0 bases, J lost 0 bases, and 17 bases lay in between. CDR1 and CDR2 (germline): LGHNA, YNFKEQ. A note on this clone: What it binds is unknown.

The sample consisted of unsorted PBMCs, taken 1.5 years after starting antiretroviral therapy. J is TRBJ1-2 and V is TRBV4-2; D gene uncertain. This receptor was obtained from a man aged 30 to 45 with HIV. DNA for the CDR3: TGTGCCAGCAGCCAAGATCTTTCATCCGGCAACCCTAACTATGGCTACACCTTC. The encoded protein is CASSQDLSSGNPNYGYTF.